The entry that follows covers one T cell receptor beta chain sequence. Its antigen remains unknown. The record originates from a study of cytomegalovirus exposure and HLA in healthy donors. The PCR was carried out with 60 Vbeta primers and 13 Jbeta primers. Sequencing was performed with immunoSEQ multiplex PCR; in TCRdb, only in-frame clones are kept and a portion is missing. The table shows more than 120,000 clones, with 75% to 90% occurring only once. Germline loops: CDR1 LNHDA, CDR2 SQIVND (reference sequence). V dropped 6 bases and J dropped 3 bases, with 11 bases sitting between them. The length of the CDR3 is 13 residues. Study outcomes and limitations: Cytomegalovirus-associated status was assigned to some 160 TCR beta chains. The classifier, whose performance was assessed in both the original and validation cohorts, reportedly diagnosed cytomegalovirus status with high specificity and sensitivity. A later analysis found common viral pathogens apparently linked to several of the most significant clusters. Researchers left out some V segments, among them TRBV6-2 and TRBV6-3, as indistinguishable.

This chain connects TRBV19 to TRBJ1-1; maybe TRBD1 (5 bases). The sequenced sample was PBMCs. The receptor's source is a woman between 25 and 40 years old in good health and CMV-seronegative. Written as DNA, the CDR3 is TGTGCCAGTAGCACCGCAGGGTACACTGAAGCTTTCTTT. Translating it yields CASSTAGYTEAFF.